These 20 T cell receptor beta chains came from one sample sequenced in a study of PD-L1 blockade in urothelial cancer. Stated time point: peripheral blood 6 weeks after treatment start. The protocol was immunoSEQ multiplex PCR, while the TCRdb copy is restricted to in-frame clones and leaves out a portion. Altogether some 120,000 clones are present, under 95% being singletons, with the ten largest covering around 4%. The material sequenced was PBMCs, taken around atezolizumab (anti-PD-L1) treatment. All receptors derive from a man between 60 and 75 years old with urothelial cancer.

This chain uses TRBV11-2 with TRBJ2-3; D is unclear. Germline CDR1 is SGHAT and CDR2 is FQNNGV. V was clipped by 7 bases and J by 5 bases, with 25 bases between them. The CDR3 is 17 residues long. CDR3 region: CASTKSRHQTSGDTQYF. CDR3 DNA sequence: TGTGCCAGCACTAAGAGTAGACACCAAACTTCCGGAGATACGCAGTATTTT.

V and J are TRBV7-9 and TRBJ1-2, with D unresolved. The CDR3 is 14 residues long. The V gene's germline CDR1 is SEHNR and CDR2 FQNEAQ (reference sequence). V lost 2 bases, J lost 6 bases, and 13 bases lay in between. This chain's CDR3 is CASSLPVAPDGYTF. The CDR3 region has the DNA TGTGCCAGCAGCTTACCAGTGGCACCAGATGGCTACACCTTC. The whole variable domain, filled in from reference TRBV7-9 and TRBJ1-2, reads DTGVSQNPRHKITKRGQNVTFRCDPISEHNRLYWYRQTLGQGPEFLTYFQNEAQLEKSRLLSDRFSAERPKGSFSTLEIQRTEQGDSAMYLCASSLPVAPDGYTFGSGTRLTVV.

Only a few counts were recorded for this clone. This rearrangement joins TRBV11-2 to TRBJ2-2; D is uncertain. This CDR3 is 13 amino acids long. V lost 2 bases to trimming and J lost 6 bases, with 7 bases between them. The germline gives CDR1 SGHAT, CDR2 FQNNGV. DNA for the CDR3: TGTGCCAGCAGCTTAATGCGAGCCGGGGAGCTGTTTTTT. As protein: CASSLMRAGELFF.

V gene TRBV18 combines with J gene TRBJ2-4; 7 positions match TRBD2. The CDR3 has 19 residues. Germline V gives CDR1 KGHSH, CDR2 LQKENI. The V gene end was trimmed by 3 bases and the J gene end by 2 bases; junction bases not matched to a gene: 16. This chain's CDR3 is CASSPSRQRGSGTKNIQYF. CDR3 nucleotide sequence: TGTGCCAGCTCACCTTCCCGCCAACGCGGGAGTGGGACCAAAAACATTCAGTACTTC.

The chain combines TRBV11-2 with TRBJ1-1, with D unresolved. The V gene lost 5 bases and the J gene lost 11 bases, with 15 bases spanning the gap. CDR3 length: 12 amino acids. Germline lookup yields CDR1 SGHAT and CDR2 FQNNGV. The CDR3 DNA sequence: TGTGCCAGCAGCCCCTTGCAGGATCGGGCTTTCTTT. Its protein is CASSPLQDRAFF.

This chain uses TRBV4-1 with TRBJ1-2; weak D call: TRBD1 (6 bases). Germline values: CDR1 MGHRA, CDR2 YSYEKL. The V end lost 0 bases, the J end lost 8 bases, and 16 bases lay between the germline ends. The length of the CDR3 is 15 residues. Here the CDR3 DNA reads TGCGCCAGCAGCCAAGAACGGACAGCGTCTAGGGGCTACACCTTC. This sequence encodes CASSQERTASRGYTF.

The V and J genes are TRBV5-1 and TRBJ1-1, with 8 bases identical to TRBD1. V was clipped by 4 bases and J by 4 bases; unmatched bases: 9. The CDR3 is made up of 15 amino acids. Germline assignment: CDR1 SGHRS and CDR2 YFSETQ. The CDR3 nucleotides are TGCGCCAGCAGCCAAGTATGGACAGGGATCACTGAAGCTTTCTTT. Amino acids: CASSQVWTGITEAFF.

DNA for the CDR3: TGTGCCAGCAGTTTGATTACGGCCTACGAGCAGTACTTC. It translates to CASSLITAYEQYF. The chain links TRBV28 to TRBJ2-7, with D unclear. Trimming stripped 3 bases from V and 2 bases from J, with 8 bases between. This CDR3 spans 13 amino acids. In germline, CDR1 is MDHEN, CDR2 SYDVKM.

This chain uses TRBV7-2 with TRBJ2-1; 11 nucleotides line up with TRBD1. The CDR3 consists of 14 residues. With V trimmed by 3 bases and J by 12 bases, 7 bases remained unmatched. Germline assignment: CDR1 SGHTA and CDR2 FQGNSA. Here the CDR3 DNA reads TGTGCCAGCAGCTTCCCAGGACAGGGGGCGCGGCAGTTCTTC. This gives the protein CASSFPGQGARQFF. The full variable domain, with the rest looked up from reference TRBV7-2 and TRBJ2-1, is GAGVSQSPSNKVTEKGKDVELRCDPISGHTALYWYRQSLGQGLEFLIYFQGNSAPDKSGLPSDRFSAERTGGSVSTLTIQRTQQEDSAVYLCASSFPGQGARQFFGPGTRLTVL.

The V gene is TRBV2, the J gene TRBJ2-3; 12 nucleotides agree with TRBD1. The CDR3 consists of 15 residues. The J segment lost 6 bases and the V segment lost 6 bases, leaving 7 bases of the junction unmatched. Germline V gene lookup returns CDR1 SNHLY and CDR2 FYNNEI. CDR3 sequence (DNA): TGTGCCAGCAGCGCGGGACAGGGGGCCTCGGATACGCAGTATTTT. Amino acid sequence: CASSAGQGASDTQYF.

CDR3 sequence reads: CASSSRASGGARETQYF. The CDR3 region has the DNA TGTGCCAGCAGCTCGAGGGCTAGCGGGGGGGCCCGGGAGACCCAGTACTTC. The rearrangement uses TRBV7-2 and TRBJ2-5, with 12 nucleotides matching TRBD2. Germline lookup yields CDR1 SGHTA and CDR2 FQGNSA. The CDR3 has 17 residues. Trimming took 4 bases from V and 5 from J; bases not matched to a gene: 11.

CDR3 bases: TGTGCCGGCGGGCAGGGACTTTACTACGAGCAGTACTTC. Protein sequence: CAGGQGLYYEQYF. V is TRBV6-5 and J is TRBJ2-7; possibly TRBD2 for D (6 bases). V was pared by 11 bases and J by 3 bases, with 17 bases between. The CDR3 length is 13 residues. Germline V gives CDR1 MNHEY, CDR2 SVGAGI.

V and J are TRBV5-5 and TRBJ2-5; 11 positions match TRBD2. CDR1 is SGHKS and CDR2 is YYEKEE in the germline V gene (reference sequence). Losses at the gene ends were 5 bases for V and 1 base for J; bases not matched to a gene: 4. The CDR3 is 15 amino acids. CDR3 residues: CASSGLAGGQETQYF. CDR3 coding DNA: TGTGCCAGCAGTGGCCTAGCGGGGGGCCAAGAGACCCAGTACTTC.

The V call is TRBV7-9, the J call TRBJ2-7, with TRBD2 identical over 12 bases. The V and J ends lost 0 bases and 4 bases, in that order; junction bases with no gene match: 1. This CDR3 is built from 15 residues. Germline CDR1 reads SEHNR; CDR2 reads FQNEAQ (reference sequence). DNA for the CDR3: TGTGCCAGCAGCTTAGCGGGGACTAGCGGGTACGAGCAGTACTTC. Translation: CASSLAGTSGYEQYF.

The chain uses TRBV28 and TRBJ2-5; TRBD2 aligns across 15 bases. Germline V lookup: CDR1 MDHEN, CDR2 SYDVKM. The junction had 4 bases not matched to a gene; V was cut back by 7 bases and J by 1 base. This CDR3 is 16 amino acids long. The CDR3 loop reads CASNRGLAGGQETQYF. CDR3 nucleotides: TGTGCCAGCAACCGGGGACTAGCGGGAGGCCAAGAGACCCAGTACTTC.

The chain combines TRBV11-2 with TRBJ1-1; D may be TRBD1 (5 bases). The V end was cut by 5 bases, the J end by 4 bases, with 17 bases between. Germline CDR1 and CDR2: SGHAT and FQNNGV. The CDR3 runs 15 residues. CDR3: CASSREGGVGTEAFF. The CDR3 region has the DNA TGTGCCAGCAGCCGGGAGGGAGGGGTGGGCACTGAAGCTTTCTTT.

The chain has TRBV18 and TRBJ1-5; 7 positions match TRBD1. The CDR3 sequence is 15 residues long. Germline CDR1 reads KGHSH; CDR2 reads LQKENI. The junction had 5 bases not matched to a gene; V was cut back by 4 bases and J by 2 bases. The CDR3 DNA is TGTGCCAGCTCACTGAACGGACAGGGCAATCAGCCCCAGCATTTT. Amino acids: CASSLNGQGNQPQHF.

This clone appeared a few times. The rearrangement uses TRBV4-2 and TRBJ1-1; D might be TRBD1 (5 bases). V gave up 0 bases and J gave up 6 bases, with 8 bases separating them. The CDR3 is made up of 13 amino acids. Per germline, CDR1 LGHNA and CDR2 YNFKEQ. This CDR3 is CASSQDGGAEAFF. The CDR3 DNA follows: TGTGCCAGCAGCCAAGATGGAGGGGCTGAAGCTTTCTTT.

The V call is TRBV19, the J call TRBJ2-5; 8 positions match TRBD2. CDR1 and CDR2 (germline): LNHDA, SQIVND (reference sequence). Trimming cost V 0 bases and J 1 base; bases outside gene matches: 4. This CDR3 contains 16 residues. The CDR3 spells CASSIDLGGAQETQYF. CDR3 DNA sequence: TGTGCCAGTAGTATAGACCTCGGGGGGGCCCAAGAGACCCAGTACTTC.

The CDR3 sequence is CASSPASGSYEQYF. The CDR3 DNA is TGTGCCAGCAGCCCCGCTAGCGGATCCTACGAGCAGTACTTC. The J gene is TRBJ2-7, the V gene TRBV6-6; 7 bases are a match to TRBD2. V lost 6 bases, J lost 1 base, and 6 bases stayed unmatched. The CDR3 contains 14 residues. The germline CDR1 and CDR2 sequences are MNHNY and SVGAGI (reference sequence).